These 27 T cell receptor beta chains were all obtained from the same sample, sequenced in a study of T cells in Graves' hyperthyroidism and ophthalmopathy. The CDR3 regions of TCR beta were amplified from RNA transcripts. The TCR CDR3 was amplified in a first-round RT-PCR using the HTBI primer set. Each CDR3 protein is one row after TCRdb ran MiXCR on the multiplex PCR reads. The data hold over 500,000 distinct CDR3 sequences, with about 16% observed a single time. The sample consisted of blood. The receptors were gathered from a woman in her 30s with Graves' ophthalmopathy.

The chain has TRBV28 and TRBJ2-1; 14 nucleotides match TRBD2. This CDR3 region has 17 residues. The germline V gene has CDR1 MDHEN and CDR2 SYDVKM. V shed 3 bases, J shed 2 bases, and the junction held 3 bases outside the gene matches. The CDR3 sequence: CASSLTSGRAAYNEQFF. The CDR3 nucleotides are TGTGCCAGCAGTTTGACTAGCGGGAGGGCCGCCTACAATGAGCAGTTCTTC. Variable domain in full (rest from reference TRBV28 and TRBJ2-1): DVKVTQSSRYLVKRTGEKVFLECVQDMDHENMFWYRQDPGLGLRLIYFSYDVKMKEKGDIPEGYSVSREKKERFSLILESASTNQTSMYLCASSLTSGRAAYNEQFFGPGTRLTVL.

Remarks on this clonotype: Given a much more abundant clone one base away, this may be a read error. The rearrangement links TRBV20-1 to TRBJ2-2; a weak D match, TRBD2 (5 bases). The length of the CDR3 is 16 residues. Germline-derived CDR1 and CDR2 are DFQATT and SNEGSKA (reference sequence). CDR3 loop: CSTRDPKDGNTGELFF. The DNA of the CDR3 is TGCAGTACTAGAGACCCTAAGGACGGAAACACCGGGGAGCTGTTTTTT.

The V gene is TRBV28, the J gene TRBJ2-5, with D perhaps being TRBD1 or TRBD2 (6 bases each). Trimming left V 3 bases short and J 1 base short, with 9 bases between. Germline CDR1 MDHEN, CDR2 SYDVKM. The CDR3 consists of 14 residues. The CDR3 spells CASSFGGLQETQYF. The CDR3 coding sequence is TGTGCCAGCAGTTTCGGGGGCCTCCAAGAGACCCAGTACTTC.

The chain carries TRBV19 and TRBJ2-7, with 11 bases identical to TRBD2. The V gene's germline CDR1 is LNHDA and CDR2 SQIVND (reference sequence). This CDR3 comprises 14 residues. Trimming removed 8 bases from V and 1 base from J; junction bases left unmatched: 4. The CDR3 DNA is TGTGCCAGTGCCGGGACTAGCGGTTCCTACGAGCAGTACTTC. Translation: CASAGTSGSYEQYF.

There are a few counts of this clonotype. The chain carries TRBV10-3 and TRBJ2-1; D ambiguous. Germline CDR1 and CDR2: ENHRY and SYGVKD. The CDR3 contains 12 residues. The germline V and J ends were trimmed by 6 bases and 7 bases, with 10 bases remaining between them. The CDR3 is CAISKTSNEQFF. The CDR3 region has the DNA TGTGCCATCAGCAAAACCTCAAATGAGCAGTTCTTC.

This clonotype was observed many times. The chain employs TRBV9 and TRBJ2-7, with 7 bases matching TRBD2. Germline V CDR1 and CDR2: SGDLS, YYNGEE. The V segment lost 0 bases and the J segment 2 bases; nucleotides outside the gene matches: 5. There are 15 residues in the CDR3. Written as DNA, the CDR3 is TGTGCCAGCAGCGTAGAGGCTAGCGGAACCTACGAGCAGTACTTC. Protein sequence: CASSVEASGTYEQYF.

The chain couples TRBV27 to TRBJ2-1; 14 bases match TRBD2. Per germline, CDR1 MNHEY and CDR2 SMNVEV (reference sequence). Germline trimming cut 7 bases from V and 7 bases from J; bases unmatched to any gene: 15. The CDR3 is made up of 18 amino acids. The CDR3 DNA is TGTGCCAGCATTGCCCAGGGGACTAGCGGGAGAGTATCGAATGAGCAGTTCTTC. Its protein product is CASIAQGTSGRVSNEQFF.

This clonotype has ten or more counts. The V call is TRBV20-1, the J call TRBJ1-5, with 7 nucleotides matching TRBD1. V was clipped by 6 bases and J by 4 bases; unmatched bases: 12. The CDR3 is 15 amino acids. Germline CDR1 is DFQATT and CDR2 is SNEGSKA (reference sequence). CDR3 region: CSARTGTAINQPQHF. The CDR3 bases are TGCAGTGCCAGAACCGGGACAGCTATAAATCAGCCCCAGCATTTT.

With regard to this clonotype: This clone may be a read error of a much larger clone one base away. The gene calls are TRBV2 and TRBJ2-1; possibly TRBD2 for D (6 bases). In germline, CDR1 is SNHLY, CDR2 FYNNEI. The CDR3 has 14 amino acids. Here the CDR3 reads CASSDGSGYNEQLF. The CDR3 coding sequence is TGTGCCAGCAGTGATGGTAGCGGATACAATGAGCAGCTCTTC.

The sample holds many counts of this clonotype. The V and J genes are TRBV20-1 and TRBJ2-5, with 11 bases lining up with TRBD2. The CDR3 loop spans 14 amino acids. The V and J ends lost 2 bases and 9 bases, in that order; junction bases with no gene match: 8. Germline V gives CDR1 DFQATT, CDR2 SNEGSKA (reference sequence). The chain's CDR3 is CSARMTSGDGAQYF. The CDR3 DNA reads as TGCAGTGCTAGAATGACTAGCGGGGACGGGGCCCAGTACTTC.

This chain links TRBV13 with TRBJ2-7; 10 nucleotides agree with TRBD2. CDR3 length: 13 residues. V lost 9 bases, J lost 6 bases, and 8 bases stayed unmatched. Germline V lookup: CDR1 PRHDT, CDR2 FYEKMQ (reference sequence). The CDR3, as DNA: TGTGCCAGTTCGCCGGGACTAGCGAGCGAGCAGTACTTC. Amino acid sequence: CASSPGLASEQYF.

There are many counts of this clonotype. The CDR3, as DNA: TGCAGTGCTAGAACTAGCGGGAGTCCCTACGAGCAGTACTTC. Residues: CSARTSGSPYEQYF. The chain is built from TRBV20-1 and TRBJ2-7, with 11 bases matching TRBD2. The V and J ends lost 2 bases and 2 bases, in that order; junction bases with no gene match: 2. Germline-derived CDR1 and CDR2 are DFQATT and SNEGSKA (reference sequence). The CDR3 sequence is 14 residues long.

This clonotype was observed many times. The chain uses TRBV5-1 and TRBJ2-3; D is uncertain. This CDR3 is 13 amino acids long. Trimming took off 4 bases at V and 2 bases at J, with 8 bases between the two ends. Germline V gene sequence: CDR1 SGHRS, CDR2 YFSETQ. CDR3 residues: CASSRDNTDTQYF. CDR3 coding DNA: TGCGCCAGCAGCCGAGATAACACAGATACGCAGTATTTT.

This clonotype has a handful of counts. The chain uses TRBV25-1 and TRBJ2-7; 9 bases are a match to TRBD2. This CDR3 contains 15 residues. Germline V gene data show CDR1 as MGHDK and CDR2 as SYGVNS. J gave up 6 bases and V 2 bases, and 8 bases lay outside the gene matches. Here the CDR3 reads CASSEVMAGGTEQYF. The CDR3 nucleotides read TGTGCCAGCAGTGAAGTTATGGCGGGGGGGACCGAGCAGTACTTC.

V usage is TRBV2 and J usage is TRBJ2-3; possibly TRBD1 for D (6 bases). Trimming took off 4 bases at V and 0 bases at J, with 11 bases between the two ends. Per germline, CDR1 SNHLY and CDR2 FYNNEI. The CDR3 has 15 amino acids. CDR3 nucleotide sequence: TGTGCCAGCAGTGCCGGACAGTTAAGCACAGATACGCAGTATTTT. It translates to CASSAGQLSTDTQYF. The whole variable domain, remainder taken from reference TRBV2 and TRBJ2-3, is EPEVTQTPSHQVTQMGQEVILRCVPISNHLYFYWYRQILGQKVEFLVSFYNNEISEKSEIFDDQFSVERPDGSNFTLKIRSTKLEDSAMYFCASSAGQLSTDTQYFGPGTRLTVL.

This clonotype was seen a few times. The rearrangement joins TRBV27 to TRBJ2-7; 8 nucleotides align to TRBD1. The CDR3 is 15 amino acids. With 7 bases clipped from V and 3 bases from J, the junction kept 11 bases outside the gene matches. The germline V gene encodes CDR1 MNHEY and CDR2 SMNVEV (reference sequence). This CDR3 reads CASMPQGEANYEQYF. Here the CDR3 DNA reads TGTGCCAGCATGCCACAGGGGGAGGCCAACTACGAGCAGTACTTC.

This clonotype was observed many times. The genes are TRBV7-2 and TRBJ2-1; D not resolved. Germline values: CDR1 SGHTA, CDR2 FQGNSA. The CDR3 loop spans 14 amino acids. With 3 bases removed from V and 10 bases from J, the gap between germline ends came to 16 bases. The CDR3 is CASSFLFQTGEQFF. DNA of the CDR3: TGTGCCAGCAGCTTCCTTTTTCAGACTGGGGAGCAGTTCTTC. Looking up the rest from reference TRBV7-2 and TRBJ2-1 gives the full variable domain: GAGVSQSPSNKVTEKGKDVELRCDPISGHTALYWYRQSLGQGLEFLIYFQGNSAPDKSGLPSDRFSAERTGGSVSTLTIQRTQQEDSAVYLCASSFLFQTGEQFFGPGTRLTVL.

This clonotype has at least ten counts. This chain joins TRBV20-1 and TRBJ2-2, with TRBD2 matching 12 bases. Germline CDR1 DFQATT, CDR2 SNEGSKA (reference sequence). The ends lost 1 base at V and 7 bases at J; junction bases unmatched: 10. The length of the CDR3 is 17 residues. The CDR3 nucleotides read TGCAGTGCTAGAGGCCCGCAACTAGCGGGAGGAGGCGGGGAGCTGTTTTTT. Translation: CSARGPQLAGGGGELFF.

This clonotype was counted many times. The chain links TRBV27 to TRBJ2-7; 11 nucleotides match TRBD2. CDR1 and CDR2 (germline): MNHEY, SMNVEV (reference sequence). The V segment lost 6 bases and the J segment 5 bases; nucleotides outside the gene matches: 9. The CDR3 spans 15 residues. CDR3: CASREGLAASDEQYF. The CDR3 DNA is TGTGCCAGCAGAGAGGGACTAGCGGCCTCAGACGAGCAGTACTTC.

This rearrangement joins TRBV10-3 to TRBJ2-5; D not resolved. From germline, CDR1 is ENHRY and CDR2 SYGVKD. V dropped 6 bases and J dropped 5 bases, with 10 bases sitting between them. This CDR3 has 12 amino acids. The CDR3 loop is CAIRGLSETQYF. The CDR3 DNA is TGTGCCATCAGAGGGTTGAGTGAGACCCAGTACTTC.

This clonotype showed up many times. This chain joins TRBV11-3 and TRBJ2-3; D is possibly TRBD1 or TRBD2 (5 bases each). CDR3 length: 13 residues. CDR1 and CDR2 (germline): SGHNT, YENEEA. Trimming cost V 5 bases and J 5 bases, with 11 bases left between them. CDR3 coding DNA: TGTGCCAGCAGCGAGGGACGGGTAGATACGCAGTATTTT. It is translated as CASSEGRVDTQYF.

This clonotype was seen a few times. The chain combines TRBV30 with TRBJ2-1; D could derive from TRBD1 or TRBD2 (7 bases each). The CDR3 totals 12 residues. V was shortened by 2 bases and J by 10 bases, with 12 bases between the two germline ends. Per germline, CDR1 GTSNPN and CDR2 SVGIG (reference sequence). CDR3 region: CAWSRQGGEQFF. CDR3 nucleotides: TGTGCCTGGAGTCGACAGGGAGGGGAGCAGTTCTTC.

In its sample, this clonotype was seen many times. The chain joins TRBV20-1 to TRBJ1-6, with no clear D. The V end was cut by 2 bases, the J end by 8 bases, with 4 bases between. Per germline, CDR1 DFQATT and CDR2 SNEGSKA (reference sequence). The CDR3 has 11 amino acids. The CDR3 loop reads CSARPYSPLHF. As DNA, the CDR3 is TGCAGTGCTAGACCGTATTCACCCCTCCACTTT.

The CDR3 reads CASSRIAGLSSYNEQFF. In DNA, the CDR3 is TGTGCCAGCAGCCGGATAGCGGGTCTAAGCTCCTACAATGAGCAGTTCTTC. This chain uses TRBV7-8 with TRBJ2-1; TRBD2 agrees at 7 bases. Germline CDR1 SGHVS, CDR2 FQNEAQ. V was clipped by 5 bases and J by 0 bases; unmatched bases: 10. CDR3 length equals 17 residues.

This clonotype appeared many times. The rearrangement uses TRBV28 and TRBJ1-5; D call uncertain. Germline values: CDR1 MDHEN, CDR2 SYDVKM. This CDR3 has 12 amino acids. Between the trimmed V and J ends, which lost 6 bases and 8 bases, there was a span of 11 bases. CDR3 sequence reads: CASSLRWEPQHF. CDR3 coding DNA: TGTGCCAGCAGCCTACGTTGGGAGCCCCAGCATTTT.

The chain has TRBV28 and TRBJ1-1, with D possibly TRBD1 on 5 matching bases. This CDR3 region has 13 residues. V lost 4 bases to trimming and J lost 8 bases, with 14 bases between them. CDR1 is MDHEN, CDR2 SYDVKM, per germline. The CDR3 nucleotides are TGTGCCAGCAGTTCCAGGGAGCCCCGAGAAGCTTTCTTT. Translating gives CASSSREPREAFF.

V gene TRBV27 combines with J gene TRBJ2-2, with D tentatively TRBD2 (6 bases). Between the trimmed V and J ends, which lost 8 bases and 1 base, there was a span of 11 bases. The length of the CDR3 is 14 residues. Germline V CDR1 and CDR2: MNHEY, SMNVEV (reference sequence). Written as DNA, the CDR3 is TGTGCCAGCTGCGCGGGAATGAACACCGGGGAGCTGTTTTTT. It translates to CASCAGMNTGELFF.